This T cell receptor beta chain was sequenced during a study of CD8+CD57+ T cells in acquired aplastic anemia. Findings and caveats of the study: Some 28 CD8+ CDR3 sequences occurred in both the patients and the controls.

Worth noting for this clonotype: The antigen is unknown.

CDR1 and CDR2 from the germline V gene are LNHDA and SQIVND (reference sequence). This CDR3 is 12 amino acids long. Trimming cost V 7 bases and J 5 bases, with 8 bases left between them. TCR beta VDJ combinations and CDR3 sequences were profiled from genomic DNA. MiXCR was run by TCRdb on the reads, yielding one entry per CDR3 protein. Found here are around 290,000 distinct CDR3 sequences, 45% to 65% of them singletons; the top ten hold 1% to 1.5%. Sequenced patients had shown CD8+CD57+ cell expansion by flow cytometry. Patients uniformly had severe acquired aplastic anemia. Patients were treatment-naive when blood was sampled.

The clonotype originates from a human donor with aplastic anemia. This sequence joins TRBV19 and TRBJ1-4; D gene ambiguous. Sequenced material: sorted CD4+, CD8+, or CD8+CD57+ T cells (not recorded which) from PBMCs. CDR3 residues: CASKERNEKLFF. In DNA, the CDR3 is TGTGCCAGTAAGGAGAGGAATGAAAAACTGTTTTTT.